Presented here are 6 T cell receptor beta chains from one specimen sequenced in a study of blood T cell repertoires in COVID-19. Using immunoSEQ multiplex PCR, the repertoire was profiled, and TCRdb retains in-frame clones only, with some absent. The table has 170,000 or so clones, roughly 85% seen once. The sample comprised PBMCs or T cells enriched from blood (not recorded which). These receptors all stem from a woman aged 18 to 35 who had recovered from COVID-19.

The chain uses TRBV6-5 and TRBJ2-7; the match to TRBD2 covers 10 bases. The germline CDR1 and CDR2 sequences are MNHEY and SVGAGI. V dropped 8 bases and J dropped 4; count of bases not matched to a gene: 5. CDR3 length: 13 residues. CDR3 in amino acids: CASVSGRVYEQYF. The CDR3 DNA is TGTGCCAGCGTGAGCGGGAGGGTATACGAGCAGTACTTC.

The V call is TRBV28, the J call TRBJ1-5; 7 bases are a match to TRBD1. CDR1 and CDR2 (germline): MDHEN, SYDVKM. This CDR3 has 15 residues. V was clipped by 6 bases and J by 6 bases; unmatched bases: 11. The CDR3 DNA follows: TGTGCCAGCAGGGGAACCACAGGGGTGGGTCAGCCCCAGCATTTT. Its translation is CASRGTTGVGQPQHF. The whole variable domain, filled in from reference TRBV28 and TRBJ1-5, reads DVKVTQSSRYLVKRTGEKVFLECVQDMDHENMFWYRQDPGLGLRLIYFSYDVKMKEKGDIPEGYSVSREKKERFSLILESASTNQTSMYLCASRGTTGVGQPQHFGDGTRLSIL.

The chain is built from TRBV7-8 and TRBJ1-6; a weak D match, TRBD1 (6 bases). V shed 4 bases and J shed 4 bases, with 8 bases lying between them. The CDR3 is 14 amino acids. The V gene's germline CDR1 is SGHVS and CDR2 FQNEAQ. CDR3 loop: CASSSGQYNSPLHF. The CDR3 nucleotides are TGTGCCAGCAGCTCCGGACAGTATAATTCACCCCTCCACTTT. The full variable domain, rest sourced from reference TRBV7-8 and TRBJ1-6, is GAGVSQSPRYKVAKRGQDVALRCDPISGHVSLFWYQQALGQGPEFLTYFQNEAQLDKSGLPSDRFFAERPEGSVSTLKIQRTQQEDSAVYLCASSSGQYNSPLHFGNGTRLTVT.

J is TRBJ1-1 and V is TRBV29-1; D is perhaps TRBD1 (6 bases). Trimming took off 0 bases at V and 5 bases at J, with 16 bases between the two ends. The CDR3 runs to 15 residues. Per the germline V gene, CDR1 is SQVTM and CDR2 is ANQGSEA. CDR3 residues: CSVEDSVGQGTEAFF. Written as DNA, the CDR3 is TGCAGCGTTGAAGATTCGGTGGGACAAGGTACTGAAGCTTTCTTT. Full variable domain (remainder filled in from reference TRBV29-1 and TRBJ1-1): SAVISQKPSRDICQRGTSLTIQCQVDSQVTMMFWYRQQPGQSLTLIATANQGSEATYESGFVIDKFPISRPNLTFSTLTVSNMSPEDSSIYLCSVEDSVGQGTEAFFGQGTRLTVV.

In this sample, this clone turned up once. This chain connects TRBV19 to TRBJ1-1; D remains unclear. The V and J ends lost 7 bases and 0 bases respectively, with 12 bases between them. In germline, CDR1 is LNHDA, CDR2 SQIVND (reference sequence). The CDR3 consists of 14 residues. The CDR3 sequence: CASTQVYMNTEAFF. CDR3 nucleotide sequence: TGTGCCAGTACTCAGGTTTACATGAACACTGAAGCTTTCTTT.

A single count supports this clone. The chain carries TRBV4-3 and TRBJ2-7; the match to TRBD2 covers 11 bases. CDR1 and CDR2 from the germline V gene are LGHNA and YSLEER. The V and J ends lost 4 bases and 5 bases, in that order; junction bases with no gene match: 4. The CDR3 is made up of 14 amino acids. For the CDR3, the DNA is TGCGCCAGCAGCCGTATAGCGGGGGGGGACGAGCAGTACTTC. The encoded protein is CASSRIAGGDEQYF.